The entry below gives a single T cell receptor beta chain sequence along with its context. This entry comes from a study of blood T cell repertoires in COVID-19. V was trimmed by 1 base and J by 8 bases, leaving 17 bases between them. Germline V gives CDR1 SGHDN, CDR2 FVKESK. The CDR3 covers 15 residues. This table comes from immunoSEQ multiplex PCR, and its TCRdb copy is limited to in-frame clones, with some not included. The sample lists 380,000 or so clones; roughly 80% were seen once. This TCR was recovered from a human donor with acute or convalescent COVID-19. The donor label of this sample is uncertain. Sequenced sample: peripheral blood. The rearrangement uses TRBV14 and TRBJ1-1; TRBD1 might be the D (6 bases). The CDR3 region is CASSQVWGPGQEAFF. The CDR3 DNA reads TGTGCCAGCAGCCAAGTTTGGGGTCCGGGACAAGAAGCTTTCTTT.